This TCR beta chain was recorded in a study of identical twins. General study findings and limits: Within monozygotic twins, out-of-frame TCR alpha sharing was underestimated by the models.

Concerning this clonotype itself: Its antigen is undetermined.

A universal primer site came from template switching; cDNA carried unique molecular identifiers. A single record per CDR3 protein comes from TCRdb applying MiXCR to the 5' RACE reads. The profile shows 450,000 or so distinct CDR3 sequences, roughly a quarter of them singletons. V shed 3 bases and J shed 7 bases, with 7 bases lying between them. CDR1 is MNHEY, CDR2 SMNVEV, per germline (reference sequence). This CDR3 has 11 amino acids. These same records also appear under a second study, on T cells expressing NK-cell markers. Per that study: The TCR beta repertoires were obtained from sorted CD3+CD56+NKG2C+, CD3+CD56+NKG2C- and CD3+CD56-NKG2C+ T cells. The dominant NKG2C+ clonotypes represented about 1.0-7.5% of CD8+ T cells in several donors.

The material sequenced was CD4+ T cells sorted from blood. The receptor was derived from a woman aged 18-30 years in good health. This chain joins TRBV27 and TRBJ2-7, with D unclear. CDR3 region: CASSFWSEQYF. CDR3 DNA sequence: TGTGCCAGCAGTTTTTGGTCTGAGCAGTACTTC.